This TCR beta chain derives from a study of human thymus T cells. The assay was immunoSEQ multiplex PCR, and TCRdb's table has in-frame clones only and misses some. Of more than 70,000 clones listed, about 96% are singletons. Thymus was obtained from resections taken during corrective heart surgery. Trimming cost V 4 bases and J 4 bases, with 17 bases left between them. Germline V CDR1 and CDR2: SNHLY, FYNNEI. The CDR3 length is 16 residues. In its sample, this clone was seen once. The rearrangement uses TRBV2 and TRBJ1-5, with a tentative D call TRBD1 (5 bases). The sample consisted of thymus tissue. The sequence was collected from a boy younger than two with a congenital heart defect but otherwise immunologically healthy. CDR3 amino acids: CASSGDRDSLNQPQHF. In DNA form, the CDR3 reads TGTGCCAGCAGTGGCGACCGGGACTCCCTGAATCAGCCCCAGCATTTT. The whole variable domain, filled in from reference TRBV2 and TRBJ1-5, reads EPEVTQTPSHQVTQMGQEVILRCVPISNHLYFYWYRQILGQKVEFLVSFYNNEISEKSEIFDDQFSVERPDGSNFTLKIRSTKLEDSAMYFCASSGDRDSLNQPQHFGDGTRLSIL.